Listed here are 20 T cell receptor beta chains from one sample, sequenced in a study of beta chain features in type 1 diabetes. Isolated RNA was reverse transcribed in full, so expressed TCRB transcripts were sequenced. The data were produced by immunoSEQ multiplex PCR, yet TCRdb's version contains in-frame clones alone and is incomplete. The sample has 300,000 to 350,000 clones; 11% to 15% are singletons. Sequencing was carried out using central memory CD4+ T cells from blood. These receptors originate from a man aged 30-40 years in good health.

This clone was detected a few times. In DNA, the CDR3 is TGTGCCAGCAGCTTTACAGGGGGCGCAGATACGCAGTATTTT. Translating it yields CASSFTGGADTQYF. The genes are TRBV7-2 and TRBJ2-3; 9 bases map to TRBD1. V gave up 3 bases and J gave up 4 bases; unmatched junction bases: 2. The CDR3 is 14 residues long. Germline V lookup: CDR1 SGHTA, CDR2 FQGNSA.

This clone was detected only a few times. The V and J genes are TRBV10-3 and TRBJ1-2; maybe TRBD1 (6 bases). V was shortened by 5 bases and J by 0 bases, with 10 bases between the two germline ends. There are 14 residues in the CDR3. CDR1 is ENHRY, CDR2 SYGVKD, per germline. The CDR3 DNA reads TGTGCCATCAGTCTGGCAGGGGCTAACTATGGCTACACCTTC. Amino acid sequence: CAISLAGANYGYTF.

In this sample, this clone turned up a few times. The chain recombines TRBV5-6 with TRBJ2-5; D gene uncertain. V was trimmed by 0 bases and J by 4 bases, leaving 7 bases between them. CDR1 is SGHDT and CDR2 is YYEEEE in the germline V gene. The CDR3 length is 13 residues. CDR3 bases: TGTGCCAGCAGCTTGGGAACGGGAGAGACCCAGTACTTC. Amino acid sequence: CASSLGTGETQYF.

In this sample, this clone turned up a few times. The V call is TRBV7-2, the J call TRBJ2-5; unclear D gene. V dropped 5 bases and J dropped 4 bases, with 8 bases sitting between them. Per the germline V gene, CDR1 is SGHTA and CDR2 is FQGNSA. This CDR3 is built from 12 residues. The CDR3 sequence is CASSPRRETQYF. CDR3 in DNA: TGTGCCAGCAGCCCCCGCCGAGAGACCCAGTACTTC.

This clone was seen at least ten times. The chain joins TRBV18 to TRBJ2-2, with 8 nucleotides matching TRBD2. In germline, CDR1 is KGHSH, CDR2 LQKENI. The ends lost 6 bases at V and 2 bases at J; junction bases unmatched: 11. The CDR3 runs 17 residues. The CDR3 DNA reads TGTGCCAGCTCCCAGACCCGGACTAGCTCTAACACCGGGGAGCTGTTTTTT. It yields the protein CASSQTRTSSNTGELFF. The full variable domain, in which reference TRBV18 and TRBJ2-2 provide the parts outside the CDR3, is NAGVMQNPRHLVRRRGQEARLRCSPMKGHSHVYWYRQLPEEGLKFMVYLQKENIIDESGMPKERFSAEFPKEGPSILRIQQVVRGDSAAYFCASSQTRTSSNTGELFFGEGSRLTVL.

This chain joins TRBV30 and TRBJ2-5; D gene uncertain. V was trimmed by 0 bases and J by 3 bases, leaving 11 bases between them. Germline V gene data show CDR1 as GTSNPN and CDR2 as SVGIG (reference sequence). The CDR3 extends over 14 amino acids. The CDR3 DNA is TGTGCCTGGAGTGTATACCCCATGAAAGAGACCCAGTACTTC. As protein: CAWSVYPMKETQYF. Based on the CDR3 plus reference TRBV30 and TRBJ2-5, the full variable domain is SQTIHQWPATLVQPVGSPLSLECTVEGTSNPNLYWYRQAAGRGLQLLFYSVGIGQISSEVPQNLSASRPQDRQFILSSKKLLLSDSGFYLCAWSVYPMKETQYFGPGTRLLVL.

This clone showed up many times. The chain has TRBV14 and TRBJ2-3, with a possible D match to TRBD2 (5 bases). The CDR3 is 14 residues long. V shed 2 bases and J shed 5 bases, with 11 bases lying between them. The V gene's germline CDR1 is SGHDN and CDR2 FVKESK. The CDR3 loop is CASSQKDWQDTQYF. The CDR3 DNA reads as TGTGCCAGCAGCCAAAAGGACTGGCAAGATACGCAGTATTTT.

This chain uses TRBV11-2 with TRBJ2-3; TRBD1 matches 8 bases. V shed 5 bases and J 2 bases; nucleotides not matched to a gene: 6. Germline CDR1 SGHAT, CDR2 FQNNGV. The length of the CDR3 is 15 residues. In nucleotides, the CDR3 is TGTGCCAGCAGCCATCCGGGACAGGTCACAGATACGCAGTATTTT. Translating it yields CASSHPGQVTDTQYF. The full variable domain, rest sourced from reference TRBV11-2 and TRBJ2-3, is EAGVAQSPRYKIIEKRQSVAFWCNPISGHATLYWYQQILGQGPKLLIQFQNNGVVDDSQLPKDRFSAERLKGVDSTLKIQPAKLEDSAVYLCASSHPGQVTDTQYFGPGTRLTVL.

The chain recombines TRBV9 with TRBJ2-1; D may be TRBD1 or TRBD2 (5 bases each). V was cut by 0 bases and J by 5 bases, with 15 bases left in between. From germline, CDR1 is SGDLS and CDR2 YYNGEE. CDR3 size: 16 residues. CDR3: CASSVAARGTNNEQFF. CDR3 DNA sequence: TGTGCCAGCAGCGTAGCTGCCCGAGGGACCAACAATGAGCAGTTCTTC.

The rearrangement uses TRBV27 and TRBJ1-2; 7 bases align to TRBD1. Germline CDR1 is MNHEY and CDR2 is SMNVEV (reference sequence). V was pared by 10 bases and J by 7 bases, with 12 bases of the junction left unmatched. There are 13 residues in the CDR3. In nucleotides, the CDR3 is TGTGCCACCACTACAGGGGCGGCCGGTGGCTACACCTTC. This sequence encodes CATTTGAAGGYTF.

The chain combines TRBV10-3 with TRBJ2-7; the D gene is possibly TRBD2 (5 bases). The CDR3 sequence is 13 residues long. Germline V gene data show CDR1 as ENHRY and CDR2 as SYGVKD. V lost 2 bases and J lost 5, with 10 bases in between. CDR3 amino acids: CAISERRTDEQYV. The CDR3 DNA sequence: TGTGCCATCAGTGAGAGGAGGACTGACGAGCAGTACGTC.

The rearrangement uses TRBV2 and TRBJ1-5, with a tentative D call TRBD1 (5 bases). The CDR3 runs 13 residues. The germline V and J ends were trimmed by 4 bases and 4 bases, with 8 bases remaining between them. Germline CDR1 reads SNHLY; CDR2 reads FYNNEI. CDR3 in amino acids: CASSGGKNQPQHF. CDR3 DNA sequence: TGTGCCAGCAGTGGGGGGAAAAATCAGCCCCAGCATTTT.

This clone has more than one count but fewer than ten. This chain links TRBV29-1 with TRBJ1-1, with 7 bases identical to TRBD1. In germline, CDR1 is SQVTM, CDR2 ANQGSEA. The V segment lost 4 bases and the J segment 11 bases; nucleotides outside the gene matches: 4. The CDR3 is 10 amino acids. The CDR3 is CSVVGRGAFF. Written as DNA, the CDR3 is TGCAGCGTTGTTGGCAGGGGGGCTTTCTTT.

In this sample, this clone turned up a few times. The chain has TRBV30 and TRBJ1-1, with 7 bases that match TRBD1. V lost 4 bases, J lost 6 bases, and 5 bases stayed unmatched. Germline CDR1 is GTSNPN and CDR2 is SVGIG (reference sequence). The CDR3 is 12 residues long. CDR3 DNA: TGTGCCTGGACACAGGGGAGAGCTGAAGCTTTCTTT. It encodes CAWTQGRAEAFF.

There are a few counts of this clone. The chain links TRBV14 to TRBJ2-3; D is unresolved. The CDR3 length is 12 residues. Deletions cut 0 bases from V and 7 bases from J, with 5 bases between. Germline CDR1 SGHDN, CDR2 FVKESK. The chain's CDR3 is CASSQERNTQYF. The CDR3 DNA reads TGTGCCAGCAGCCAAGAGAGAAATACGCAGTATTTT.

This clone appeared a few times. The chain combines TRBV5-1 with TRBJ1-5; D not certain. Germline CDR1 reads SGHRS; CDR2 reads YFSETQ. The CDR3 length is 14 residues. Trimming took off 4 bases at V and 9 bases at J, with 17 bases between the two ends. CDR3: CASSPRVGIGPQHF. CDR3 DNA sequence: TGCGCCAGCAGCCCCCGGGTGGGGATTGGGCCCCAGCATTTT.

CDR3: CASSEGGPGGEQYV. In DNA, the CDR3 is TGTGCCAGCAGCGAAGGGGGGCCCGGAGGGGAGCAGTACGTC. This chain connects TRBV6-1 to TRBJ2-7; D may match TRBD1 or TRBD2 (6 bases each). The CDR3 is made up of 14 amino acids. CDR1 is MNHNS, CDR2 SASEGT, per germline.

The chain combines TRBV5-1 with TRBJ2-6, with 7 bases that match TRBD1. The V segment lost 4 bases and the J segment 12 bases; nucleotides outside the gene matches: 4. This CDR3 contains 12 residues. CDR1 and CDR2 (germline): SGHRS, YFSETQ. DNA for the CDR3: TGCGCCAGCAGCGGGGACAGTCGCGTCCTGACTTTC. Protein sequence: CASSGDSRVLTF.

The chain combines TRBV7-2 with TRBJ2-2; TRBD1 or TRBD2 may be the D gene (5 bases each). Germline-derived CDR1 and CDR2 are SGHTA and FQGNSA. The V gene lost 7 bases and the J gene lost 5 bases, with 14 bases spanning the gap. This CDR3 contains 14 residues. The CDR3 is CASTHGGRTGELFF. The CDR3 DNA reads TGTGCCAGCACCCATGGGGGAAGGACCGGGGAGCTGTTTTTT. The full variable domain, in which reference TRBV7-2 and TRBJ2-2 provide the parts outside the CDR3, is GAGVSQSPSNKVTEKGKDVELRCDPISGHTALYWYRQSLGQGLEFLIYFQGNSAPDKSGLPSDRFSAERTGGSVSTLTIQRTQQEDSAVYLCASTHGGRTGELFFGEGSRLTVL.

The chain couples TRBV5-6 to TRBJ1-5; D might be TRBD1 (5 bases). There are 15 residues in the CDR3. With 3 bases removed from V and 4 bases from J, the gap between germline ends came to 14 bases. Germline CDR1 SGHDT, CDR2 YYEEEE. CDR3 DNA: TGTGCCAGCAGCTCGCGACAGAGAAGAAATCAGCCCCAGCATTTT. This codes for CASSSRQRRNQPQHF.